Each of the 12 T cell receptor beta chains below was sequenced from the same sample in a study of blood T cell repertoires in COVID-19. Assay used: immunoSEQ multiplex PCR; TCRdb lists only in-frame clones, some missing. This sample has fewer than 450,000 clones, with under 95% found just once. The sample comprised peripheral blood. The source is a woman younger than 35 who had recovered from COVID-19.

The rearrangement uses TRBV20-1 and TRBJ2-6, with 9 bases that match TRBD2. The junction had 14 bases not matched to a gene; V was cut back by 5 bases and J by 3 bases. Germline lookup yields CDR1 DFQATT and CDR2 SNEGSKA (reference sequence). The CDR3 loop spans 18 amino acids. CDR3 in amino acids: CSAGGAGLAAFGANVLTF. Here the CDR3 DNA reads TGCAGTGCTGGTGGGGCGGGACTAGCCGCCTTTGGGGCCAACGTCCTGACTTTC.

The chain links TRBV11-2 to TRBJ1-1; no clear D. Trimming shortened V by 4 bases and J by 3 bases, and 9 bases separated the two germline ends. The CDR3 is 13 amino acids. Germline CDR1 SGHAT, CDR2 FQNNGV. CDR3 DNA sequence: TGTGCCAGCAGCTCGACCCGGGACACTGAAGCTTTCTTT. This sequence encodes CASSSTRDTEAFF.

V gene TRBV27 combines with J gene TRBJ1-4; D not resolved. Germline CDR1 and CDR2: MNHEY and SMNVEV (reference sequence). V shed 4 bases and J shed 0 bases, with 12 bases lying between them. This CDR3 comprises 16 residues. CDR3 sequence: CASSSLPRATNEKLFF. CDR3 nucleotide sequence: TGTGCCAGCAGTTCCCTCCCGCGTGCAACTAATGAAAAACTGTTTTTT.

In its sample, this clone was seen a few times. The DNA for the CDR3 is TGCAGCGTCTGGACTGAGAAAGCTTTCTTT. It yields the protein CSVWTEKAFF. The chain combines TRBV29-1 with TRBJ1-1, with D unresolved. CDR3 length: 10 residues. V lost 6 bases and J 9 bases, leaving 11 bases between the germline ends. Germline V lookup: CDR1 SQVTM, CDR2 ANQGSEA.

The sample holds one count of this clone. CDR3: CASRGFSGETYNEQFF. CDR3 bases: TGTGCCAGCCGGGGGTTCAGCGGGGAAACCTACAATGAGCAGTTCTTC. The chain is built from TRBV11-3 and TRBJ2-1, with 7 bases identical to TRBD2. The CDR3 is 16 residues long. Germline values: CDR1 SGHNT, CDR2 YENEEA. V lost 8 bases, J lost 2 bases, and 12 bases stayed unmatched.

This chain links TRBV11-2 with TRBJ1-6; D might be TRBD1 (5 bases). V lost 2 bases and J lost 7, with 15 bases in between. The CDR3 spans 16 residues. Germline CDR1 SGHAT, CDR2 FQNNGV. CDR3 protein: CASSLQGRGVNSPLHF. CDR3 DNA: TGTGCCAGCAGCTTACAGGGCCGGGGGGTGAATTCACCCCTCCACTTT.

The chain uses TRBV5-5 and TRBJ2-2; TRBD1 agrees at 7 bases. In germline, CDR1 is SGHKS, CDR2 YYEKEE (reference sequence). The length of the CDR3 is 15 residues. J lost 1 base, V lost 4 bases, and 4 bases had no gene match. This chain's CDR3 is CASSHRDRNTGELFF. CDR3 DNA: TGTGCCAGCAGCCACCGGGACAGGAACACCGGGGAGCTGTTTTTT.

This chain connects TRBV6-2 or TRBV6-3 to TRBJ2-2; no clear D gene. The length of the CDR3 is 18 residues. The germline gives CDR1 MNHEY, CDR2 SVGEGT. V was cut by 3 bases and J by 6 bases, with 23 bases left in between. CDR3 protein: CASSYLGDSGMVPGELFF. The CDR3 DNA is TGTGCCAGCAGTTATCTAGGTGATAGTGGCATGGTCCCCGGGGAGCTGTTTTTT.

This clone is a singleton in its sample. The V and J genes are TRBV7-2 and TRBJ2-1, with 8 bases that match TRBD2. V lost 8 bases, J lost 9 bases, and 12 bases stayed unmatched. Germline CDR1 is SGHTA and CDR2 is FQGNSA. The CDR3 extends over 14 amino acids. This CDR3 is CASGPGTSPAEQFF. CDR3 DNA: TGTGCCAGCGGTCCCGGGACTAGTCCAGCTGAGCAGTTCTTC.

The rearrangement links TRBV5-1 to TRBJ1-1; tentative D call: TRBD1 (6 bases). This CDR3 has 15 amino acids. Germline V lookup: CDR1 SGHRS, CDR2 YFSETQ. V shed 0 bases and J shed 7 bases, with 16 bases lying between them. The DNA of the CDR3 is TGCGCCAGCAGCTTGGTTGGGGGCCGGTCTGGTGAAGCTTTCTTT. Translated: CASSLVGGRSGEAFF.

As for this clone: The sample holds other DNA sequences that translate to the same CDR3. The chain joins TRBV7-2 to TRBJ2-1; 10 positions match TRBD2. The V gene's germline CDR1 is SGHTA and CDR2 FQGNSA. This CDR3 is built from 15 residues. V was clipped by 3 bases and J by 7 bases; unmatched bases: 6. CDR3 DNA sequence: TGTGCCAGCAGCTTCAGAGCGGGAGGGCCTAATGAGCAGTTCTTC. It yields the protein CASSFRAGGPNEQFF.

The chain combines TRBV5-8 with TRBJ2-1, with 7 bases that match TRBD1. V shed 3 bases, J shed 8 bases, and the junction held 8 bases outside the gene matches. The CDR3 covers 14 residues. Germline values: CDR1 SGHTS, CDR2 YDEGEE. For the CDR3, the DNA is TGTGCCAGCAGCTATAGGACAGGTAGTGATGAGCAGTTCTTC. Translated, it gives CASSYRTGSDEQFF.